Listed below are T cell receptor beta chains from one sample, sequenced in a study of regulatory T cells in long-lasting Graves disease. Via MiXCR, TCRdb re-called the multiplex PCR reads, giving one row per CDR3 protein. The table includes a few hundred thousand distinct CDR3 sequences, roughly a fifth detected once. The starting material was peripheral blood mononuclear cells (PBMCs), obtained when the disease was refractory, from a patient treated with antithyroid drugs. The receptors derive from a female donor with Graves disease. Both conserved end residues are part of each CDR3. The order of the fields is J gene, V gene, D gene, clone size, CDR3 DNA, CDR3 protein. D genes are given only for firm matches. The size entry is marked missing in some rows and otherwise reads once, few, many or a size class.

j_call: TRBJ1-4
v_call: TRBV19
d_call: NA
clone_size: NA
cdr3_nt: TGTGCCAGTAGTGAGGCGTGGGAAAAACTGTTTTTT
cdr3_aa: CASSEAWEKLFF

j_call: TRBJ2-6
v_call: TRBV11-2
d_call: NA
clone_size: NA
cdr3_nt: TGTGCCAGCAGCTTAACCCTCTCTGGGGCCAACGTCCTGACTTTC
cdr3_aa: CASSLTLSGANVLTF

j_call: TRBJ2-7
v_call: TRBV6-1
d_call: TRBD1
clone_size: NA
cdr3_nt: TGTGCCAGCAGCGTAGATGGGTACAGGGGGAGCGAGCAGTACTTC
cdr3_aa: CASSVDGYRGSEQYF

j_call: TRBJ2-6
v_call: TRBV24-1
d_call: NA
clone_size: few
cdr3_nt: TGTGCCACCAGTGATGCCAGGACGGTCTCTGGGGCCAACGTCCTGACTTTC
cdr3_aa: CATSDARTVSGANVLTF

j_call: TRBJ2-5
v_call: TRBV28
d_call: TRBD2
clone_size: few
cdr3_nt: TGTGCCAGCAGCGAGGGGTCGGGAGGTAGAGAGACCCAGTACTTC
cdr3_aa: CASSEGSGGRETQYF

j_call: TRBJ1-2
v_call: TRBV28
d_call: NA
clone_size: many
cdr3_nt: TGTGCCAGCATGGGGGACCTTTATGGCTACACCTTC
cdr3_aa: CASMGDLYGYTF

j_call: TRBJ2-7
v_call: TRBV12-3/TRBV12-4
d_call: TRBD1
clone_size: NA
cdr3_nt: TGTGCCAGCAGTCTCGGACAGGAGTGGTCCGAGCAGTACTTC
cdr3_aa: CASSLGQEWSEQYF

j_call: TRBJ2-5
v_call: TRBV28
d_call: NA
clone_size: many
cdr3_nt: TGTGCCAGCAGTATCCGGACAGTGAATCAAGAGACCCAGTACTTC
cdr3_aa: CASSIRTVNQETQYF

j_call: TRBJ2-1
v_call: TRBV20-1
d_call: TRBD2
clone_size: few
cdr3_nt: TGCAGTGCCCACCTGAGGACTAGTTATCTCAATGAGCAGTTCTTC
cdr3_aa: CSAHLRTSYLNEQFF

j_call: TRBJ2-2
v_call: TRBV2
d_call: NA
clone_size: many
cdr3_nt: TGTGCCAGCAGGCCAGGAAACACCGGGGAGCTGTTTTTT
cdr3_aa: CASRPGNTGELFF

j_call: TRBJ1-5
v_call: TRBV12-5
d_call: TRBD1
clone_size: NA
cdr3_nt: TGTGCTAGTGCTACAGGGGGGGGAAGCAATCAGCCCCAGCATTTT
cdr3_aa: CASATGGGSNQPQHF

j_call: TRBJ2-7
v_call: TRBV24-1
d_call: NA
clone_size: many
cdr3_nt: TGTGCCACCAGTGATAGAGACGAGCAGTACTTC
cdr3_aa: CATSDRDEQYF